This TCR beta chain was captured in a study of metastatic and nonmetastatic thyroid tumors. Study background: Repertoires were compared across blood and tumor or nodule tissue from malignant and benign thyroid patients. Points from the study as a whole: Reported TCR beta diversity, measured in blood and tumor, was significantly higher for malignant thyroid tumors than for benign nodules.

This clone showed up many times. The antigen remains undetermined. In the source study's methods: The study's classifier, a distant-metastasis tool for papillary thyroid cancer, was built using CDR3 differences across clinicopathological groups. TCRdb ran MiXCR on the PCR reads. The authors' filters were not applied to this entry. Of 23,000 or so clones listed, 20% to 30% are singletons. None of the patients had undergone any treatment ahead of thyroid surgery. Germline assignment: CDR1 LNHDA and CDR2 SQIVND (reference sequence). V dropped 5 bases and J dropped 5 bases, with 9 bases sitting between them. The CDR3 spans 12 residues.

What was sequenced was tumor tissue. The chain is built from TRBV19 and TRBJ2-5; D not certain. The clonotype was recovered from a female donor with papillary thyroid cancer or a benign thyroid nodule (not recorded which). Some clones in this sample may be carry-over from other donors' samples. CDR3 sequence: CASSPLGETQYF. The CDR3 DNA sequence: TGTGCCAGTAGTCCGCTGGGCGAGACCCAGTACTTC.